One sample yielded the 10 T cell receptor beta chains listed below, sequenced in a study of T-cell reconstitution after alpha-beta-depleted transplantation in children. TCRbeta library preparation incorporated unique molecular identifiers. TCRdb reprocessed the PCR reads via MiXCR and lists one record per CDR3 protein. The table records around 600,000 distinct CDR3 sequences, under 25% of them present only once. The sequencing used PBMCs, mostly from graft donor cells, collected 360 days after TCRalphabeta/CD19-depleted stem cell transplant. The receptor source for this set is a boy under two years old who had a stem cell transplant for acute myeloid leukemia, so the T cells may come from the graft donor.

This clonotype was observed many times. J is TRBJ2-7 and V is TRBV20-1, with 15 bases matching TRBD2. From germline, CDR1 is DFQATT and CDR2 SNEGSKA (reference sequence). The trim removed 4 bases at V and 2 bases at J, leaving 6 bases unmatched. The CDR3 is 16 amino acids. The CDR3 coding sequence is TGCAGTGCTATAGGGACTAGCGGGGGGAAGACCTACGAGCAGTACTTC. This gives the protein CSAIGTSGGKTYEQYF.

This clonotype has a count of ten or more. The rearrangement uses TRBV12-3 or TRBV12-4 and TRBJ2-5, with 9 bases matching TRBD2. The ends lost 8 bases at V and 3 bases at J; junction bases unmatched: 10. This CDR3 comprises 15 residues. The CDR3 here is CASLSGGMNKETQYF. CDR3 in DNA: TGTGCCAGCTTGAGCGGGGGGATGAACAAAGAGACCCAGTACTTC.

The table lists this clonotype with many counts. The chain has TRBV29-1 and TRBJ2-3; a possible D gene is TRBD2 (5 bases). Trimming removed 3 bases at V and 0 bases at J, with 13 bases between. This CDR3 has 15 residues. Germline V gene sequence: CDR1 SQVTM, CDR2 ANQGSEA. The CDR3 sequence is CSVEVGRPSTDTQYF. The CDR3 region has the DNA TGCAGCGTTGAGGTGGGGAGACCGAGCACAGATACGCAGTATTTT.

This rearrangement joins TRBV14 to TRBJ2-2; maybe TRBD1 (7 bases). CDR1 SGHDN and CDR2 FVKESK come from the germline V gene. The CDR3 is 15 residues long. The ends were cut back, 1 base at V and 6 bases at J, with 12 bases in the middle. In DNA form, the CDR3 reads TGTGCCAGCAGCCAAGTCAGGGGGAGGTCCGGGGAGCTGTTTTTT. This encodes CASSQVRGRSGELFF.

In its sample, this clonotype was seen many times. This chain uses TRBV5-5 with TRBJ2-7; D possibly corresponds to TRBD2 (7 bases). The CDR3 length is 15 residues. Trimming shortened V by 5 bases and J by 1 base, and 16 bases separated the two germline ends. CDR1 and CDR2 (germline): SGHKS, YYEKEE (reference sequence). In nucleotides, the CDR3 is TGTGCCAGCAGTGGGGGGCTAGCGGCATCCTACGAGCAGTACGTC. Its protein product is CASSGGLAASYEQYV.

The chain recombines TRBV10-3 with TRBJ2-6; tentatively, D is TRBD1 (5 bases). V gave up 4 bases and J gave up 4 bases, with 8 bases separating them. Germline lookup yields CDR1 ENHRY and CDR2 SYGVKD. The CDR3 is 14 residues long. CDR3 protein: CAISAGAGANVLTF. CDR3 in DNA: TGTGCCATCAGTGCTGGGGCCGGGGCCAACGTCCTGACTTTC.

This clonotype turned up a few times. The chain couples TRBV6-1 to TRBJ1-6; a weak D match, TRBD1 (6 bases). CDR3 length: 13 residues. Per the germline V gene, CDR1 is MNHNS and CDR2 is SASEGT. V dropped 6 bases and J dropped 11 bases, with 14 bases sitting between them. This CDR3 is CASRRGQNTPLHF. Here the CDR3 DNA reads TGTGCCAGCAGGCGAGGACAGAATACACCCCTCCACTTT.

The chain combines TRBV7-8 with TRBJ2-3; possibly TRBD2 for D (6 bases). The CDR3 runs to 16 residues. In germline, CDR1 is SGHVS, CDR2 FQNEAQ. V lost 2 bases, J lost 2 bases, and 14 bases lay in between. The CDR3 here is CASSLSYSGLTDTQYF. CDR3 in DNA: TGTGCCAGCAGCTTAAGTTATAGCGGCCTCACAGATACGCAGTATTTT.

The rearrangement joins TRBV29-1 to TRBJ2-6, with TRBD1 identical over 9 bases. V shed 5 bases and J 1 base; nucleotides not matched to a gene: 6. Germline loops: CDR1 SQVTM, CDR2 ANQGSEA. The CDR3 is 16 amino acids. CDR3 protein: CSVFPGQGSGANVLTF. In DNA, the CDR3 is TGCAGCGTTTTCCCGGGACAGGGATCTGGGGCCAACGTCCTGACTTTC.

This clonotype was seen at least ten times. V and J are TRBV12-3 or TRBV12-4 and TRBJ1-2, with a weak D call TRBD1 (5 bases). CDR3 length equals 13 residues. The V end was cut by 6 bases, the J end by 2 bases, with 10 bases between. The chain's CDR3 is CASSSGSNYGYTF. In nucleotides, the CDR3 is TGTGCCAGCAGCTCAGGGTCGAACTATGGCTACACCTTC.